Listed here are 15 T cell receptor beta chains from one sample, sequenced in a study of OX40 agonist ivuxolimab in advanced cancers. Library preparation was by the immunoSEQ multiplex PCR assay. Imported from immuneACCESS, the table was reduced by TCRdb to in-frame sequences with V and J called. These copies leave out some clones; in studies compared against another copy, an unresolved V gene accounts for under half, and the cause of the remainder is not known. This sample has over 50,000 clones in its table, and approximately 90% of those were observed once. Under 2.5% of the sample lies in the top ten. Sample: CD4+ or CD8+ T cells sorted from blood, taken in a trial of the OX40 agonist ivuxolimab. The source is an adult with an advanced solid tumor such as melanoma, head and neck, liver or kidney cancer.

The rearrangement joins TRBV27 to TRBJ1-5; 7 positions match TRBD1. CDR1 MNHEY and CDR2 SMNVEV come from the germline V gene (reference sequence). Unmatched junction bases numbered 9, after V lost 6 bases and J lost 4 bases. The CDR3 is 15 amino acids. The CDR3 DNA follows: TGTGCCAGCAGCCCCTGGACAGGACCTAATCAGCCCCAGCATTTT. Protein product: CASSPWTGPNQPQHF.

For this clone: One junction end does not reproduce the germline sequence, and a read error may be involved. The chain has TRBV20-1 and TRBJ1-1; D not resolved. Per germline, CDR1 DFQATT and CDR2 SNEGSKA (reference sequence). The CDR3 consists of 10 residues. CDR3 nucleotide sequence: TGCAGTGCAAGCGACCGATTCATTCAATTT. Translation: CSASDRFIQF.

This chain links TRBV5-1 with TRBJ2-3; 7 bases are a match to TRBD2. CDR3 size: 19 residues. Trimming cost V 0 bases and J 1 base; bases outside gene matches: 14. Germline CDR1 SGHRS, CDR2 YFSETQ. The CDR3 here is CASSLAGTGTTFGTDTQYF. Written as DNA, the CDR3 is TGCGCCAGCAGCTTGGCGGGCACGGGGACTACCTTCGGCACAGATACGCAGTATTTT. Supplemented by reference TRBV5-1 and TRBJ2-3, the full variable domain reads KAGVTQTPRYLIKTRGQQVTLSCSPISGHRSVSWYQQTPGQGLQFLFEYFSETQRNKGNFPGRFSGRQFSNSRSEMNVSTLELGDSALYLCASSLAGTGTTFGTDTQYFGPGTRLTVL.

The chain uses TRBV10-3 and TRBJ1-6; tentatively, D is TRBD1 (5 bases). The V gene's germline CDR1 is ENHRY and CDR2 SYGVKD. V was shortened by 5 bases and J by 8 bases, with 13 bases between the two germline ends. This CDR3 spans 14 amino acids. CDR3 coding DNA: TGTGCCATCAGTCGACAGAGAATCGATTCACCCCTCCACTTT. It encodes CAISRQRIDSPLHF.

The rearrangement uses TRBV5-4 and TRBJ2-3; 8 bases are shared with TRBD2. CDR1 SGHNT and CDR2 YYREEE come from the germline V gene (reference sequence). This CDR3 is 15 amino acids long. The J segment lost 0 bases and the V segment lost 3 bases, leaving 3 bases of the junction unmatched. The CDR3 bases are TGTGCCAGCAGCTCGGGGGGGAGAAGCACAGATACGCAGTATTTT. The encoded protein is CASSSGGRSTDTQYF.

This clone has just one count. The CDR3, as DNA: TGTGCCAGCCGAAAGGGAGGACAGTTGAACACTGAAGCTTTCTTT. It encodes CASRKGGQLNTEAFF. The chain combines TRBV27 with TRBJ1-1, with D maybe TRBD1 (6 bases). From germline, CDR1 is MNHEY and CDR2 SMNVEV (reference sequence). CDR3 length equals 15 residues. Trimming removed 8 bases from V and 0 bases from J, with 16 bases in between.

The chain employs TRBV7-2 and TRBJ1-2; D is perhaps TRBD1 (6 bases). The germline CDR1 and CDR2 sequences are SGHTA and FQGNSA. The CDR3 loop spans 15 amino acids. Trimming removed 5 bases from V and 4 bases from J, with 17 bases in between. The CDR3 region has the DNA TGTGCCAGCAGCAGTCTTGGGGGCTTCGGCTATGGCTACACCTTC. Its protein product is CASSSLGGFGYGYTF. Filled out from reference TRBV7-2 and TRBJ1-2, the complete variable domain reads GAGVSQSPSNKVTEKGKDVELRCDPISGHTALYWYRQSLGQGLEFLIYFQGNSAPDKSGLPSDRFSAERTGGSVSTLTIQRTQQEDSAVYLCASSSLGGFGYGYTFGSGTRLTVV.

The chain couples TRBV5-1 to TRBJ2-6, with a tentative D call TRBD1 (6 bases). Deletions cut 2 bases from V and 5 bases from J, with 14 bases between. Germline CDR1 reads SGHRS; CDR2 reads YFSETQ. This CDR3 has 16 amino acids. In DNA, the CDR3 is TGCGCCAGCAGCTTTGGGACACTAATAAGGGCCAACGTCCTGACTTTC. Translation: CASSFGTLIRANVLTF. The full variable domain, rest sourced from reference TRBV5-1 and TRBJ2-6, is KAGVTQTPRYLIKTRGQQVTLSCSPISGHRSVSWYQQTPGQGLQFLFEYFSETQRNKGNFPGRFSGRQFSNSRSEMNVSTLELGDSALYLCASSFGTLIRANVLTFGAGSRLTVL.

The CDR3 region is CASSVGHPSSYNSPLHF. CDR3 coding DNA: TGTGCCAGCAGCGTAGGACATCCGAGCTCCTATAATTCACCCCTCCACTTT. V is TRBV9 and J is TRBJ1-6, with D hard to call. The CDR3 totals 17 residues. CDR1 and CDR2 from the germline V gene are SGDLS and YYNGEE. The V end lost 0 bases, the J end lost 0 bases, and 10 bases lay between the germline ends.

The V and J genes are TRBV5-1 and TRBJ1-1, with D possibly being TRBD1 (6 bases). V was trimmed by 0 bases and J by 2 bases, leaving 14 bases between them. The CDR3 loop spans 16 amino acids. Germline values: CDR1 SGHRS, CDR2 YFSETQ. The CDR3 reads CASSLVQGSDNTEAFF. The CDR3 DNA follows: TGCGCCAGCAGCTTGGTTCAGGGGAGCGATAACACTGAAGCTTTCTTT.

The rearrangement uses TRBV5-4 and TRBJ1-6, with TRBD1 matching over 7 bases. There are 15 residues in the CDR3. In germline, CDR1 is SGHNT, CDR2 YYREEE (reference sequence). V lost 4 bases and J lost 12; bases outside the gene matches: 13. The CDR3 nucleotides are TGTGCCAGCAGCCCCTCAGGGACAGCCCTAGGACCCCTCCACTTT. Its translation: CASSPSGTALGPLHF.

This chain links TRBV5-8 with TRBJ1-1; the D gene is possibly TRBD1 (5 bases). The CDR3 contains 13 residues. CDR1 and CDR2 (germline): SGHTS, YDEGEE. V was trimmed by 7 bases and J by 1 base, leaving 11 bases between them. The DNA for the CDR3 is TGTGCCAGCTACAATAGGGGGAACACTGAAGCTTTCTTT. This gives the protein CASYNRGNTEAFF.

V gene TRBV9 combines with J gene TRBJ2-7; 8 positions agree with TRBD1. The CDR3 length is 16 residues. Trimming took 0 bases from V and 3 from J; bases not matched to a gene: 8. The germline gives CDR1 SGDLS, CDR2 YYNGEE. CDR3 bases: TGTGCCAGCAGCGTAGCGATCGGACAGGGAGGCTACGAGCAGTACTTC. Translated, it gives CASSVAIGQGGYEQYF. Filled out from reference TRBV9 and TRBJ2-7, the complete variable domain reads DSGVTQTPKHLITATGQRVTLRCSPRSGDLSVYWYQQSLDQGLQFLIQYYNGEERAKGNILERFSAQQFPDLHSELNLSSLELGDSALYFCASSVAIGQGGYEQYFGPGTRLTVT.

V gene TRBV2 combines with J gene TRBJ1-5; possible D gene TRBD1, 6 bases. V gave up 7 bases and J gave up 5 bases, with 15 bases separating them. CDR3 length: 14 amino acids. Germline V CDR1 and CDR2: SNHLY, FYNNEI. CDR3 sequence (DNA): TGTGCCAGCAAAACAGGGAGCGACTATCAGCCCCAGCATTTT. Translated: CASKTGSDYQPQHF.

This rearrangement joins TRBV11-3 to TRBJ1-1; possible D gene TRBD1, 5 bases. This CDR3 spans 13 amino acids. Trimming left V 5 bases short and J 5 bases short, with 12 bases between. Germline V gives CDR1 SGHNT, CDR2 YENEEA. CDR3 bases: TGTGCCAGCAGCCCCCACGGGGGGACTGAAGCTTTCTTT. Its protein product is CASSPHGGTEAFF.